Listed here are 10 T cell receptor beta chains from one sample, sequenced in a study of shared clonotypes between healthy human individuals. Assay used: immunoSEQ multiplex PCR; TCRdb lists only in-frame clones, some missing. This table has more than 400,000 clones, 70% to 85% appearing once. The sample taken for sequencing was PBMCs. The source of these receptors is a woman in her thirties or forties in good health. Some clones in this sample may be carry-over from other donors' samples.

Regarding this clone: The same CDR3 arises from other DNA sequences in this sample as well. The chain combines TRBV5-4 with TRBJ1-2, with unresolved D. The CDR3 loop spans 11 amino acids. Trimming shortened V by 0 bases and J by 8 bases, and 5 bases separated the two germline ends. The germline V gene encodes CDR1 SGHNT and CDR2 YYREEE (reference sequence). CDR3 amino acids: CASSLGGGYTF. The CDR3 nucleotides read TGTGCCAGCAGCTTGGGTGGGGGCTACACCTTC. Complete variable domain (other parts from reference TRBV5-4 and TRBJ1-2): ETGVTQSPTHLIKTRGQQVTLRCSSQSGHNTVSWYQQALGQGPQFIFQYYREEENGRGNFPPRFSGLQFPNYSSELNVNALELDDSALYLCASSLGGGYTFGSGTRLTVV.

The chain joins TRBV5-1 to TRBJ2-5; TRBD2 agrees at 7 bases. The CDR3 is 14 amino acids. The ends lost 0 bases at V and 3 bases at J; junction bases unmatched: 2. The germline V gene has CDR1 SGHRS and CDR2 YFSETQ. The CDR3 sequence: CASSLVGLEETQYF. DNA for the CDR3: TGCGCCAGCAGCTTGGTTGGACTAGAAGAGACCCAGTACTTC.

This rearrangement joins TRBV5-1 to TRBJ2-1, with D tentatively TRBD2 (5 bases). The CDR3 is 14 amino acids. V lost 4 bases and J 7 bases, leaving 15 bases between the germline ends. The germline CDR1 and CDR2 sequences are SGHRS and YFSETQ. CDR3 sequence (DNA): TGCGCCAGCAGCGAAGGATCGGGGTGGAATGAGCAGTTCTTC. Translating it yields CASSEGSGWNEQFF.

This clone showed up many times. The chain's CDR3 is CASSISGIAPYEQYF. For the CDR3, the DNA is TGTGCCAGCAGTATTAGCGGGATCGCTCCCTACGAGCAGTACTTC. The gene calls are TRBV28 and TRBJ2-7; 8 bases match TRBD2. The germline CDR1 and CDR2 sequences are MDHEN and SYDVKM. The CDR3 spans 15 residues. V lost 5 bases to trimming and J lost 2 bases; unmatched junction nucleotides: 8.

The gene calls are TRBV9 and TRBJ2-1; D is uncertain. Trimming took 1 base from V and 0 from J, leaving 5 bases between them. The germline CDR1 and CDR2 sequences are SGDLS and YYNGEE. The CDR3 contains 14 residues. Here the CDR3 reads CASSVLSSYNEQFF. CDR3 coding DNA: TGTGCCAGCAGCGTACTGAGCTCCTACAATGAGCAGTTCTTC.

This clone was seen more than once but under ten times. This chain connects TRBV5-1 to TRBJ2-2; D perhaps matches TRBD2 (5 bases). The CDR3 runs to 16 residues. Germline V CDR1 and CDR2: SGHRS, YFSETQ. V was cut by 1 base and J by 6 bases, with 16 bases left in between. CDR3 coding DNA: TGCGCCAGCAGCTTGCAGTTGGAAGTGCGGGCCGGGGAGCTGTTTTTT. Translated, it gives CASSLQLEVRAGELFF.

The V and J genes are TRBV4-1 and TRBJ1-4; 7 nucleotides line up with TRBD1. The length of the CDR3 is 16 residues. The ends lost 2 bases at V and 1 base at J; junction bases unmatched: 4. Germline V gives CDR1 MGHRA, CDR2 YSYEKL. The CDR3 sequence: CASSQLQGRTNEKLFF. Written as DNA, the CDR3 is TGCGCCAGCAGCCAACTACAGGGGAGAACTAATGAAAAACTGTTTTTT.

The rearrangement joins TRBV29-1 to TRBJ2-1; tentatively, D is TRBD2 (6 bases). V lost 4 bases and J lost 7, with 17 bases in between. Germline-derived CDR1 and CDR2 are SQVTM and ANQGSEA. CDR3 size: 14 residues. CDR3 loop: CSVVSGVPGNEQFF. The CDR3 DNA sequence: TGCAGCGTTGTTTCGGGAGTCCCAGGGAATGAGCAGTTCTTC.

The chain uses TRBV7-7 and TRBJ2-7, with no clear D. The germline CDR1 and CDR2 sequences are SSHAT and FNYEAQ (reference sequence). The CDR3 consists of 13 residues. Trimming removed 2 bases from V and 5 bases from J, with 10 bases in between. The CDR3 DNA sequence: TGTGCCAGCAGCTTAAGTGGGGTGGACGAGCAGTACTTC. It is translated as CASSLSGVDEQYF.

As to this clone: This sample also contains other DNA sequences that code for the same CDR3. V is TRBV5-1 and J is TRBJ2-7, with TRBD2 matching over 9 bases. V was clipped by 0 bases and J by 4 bases; unmatched bases: 2. The length of the CDR3 is 14 residues. Germline CDR1 SGHRS, CDR2 YFSETQ. CDR3: CASSLGSGRYEQYF. Here the CDR3 DNA reads TGCGCCAGCAGCTTGGGTAGCGGGAGATACGAGCAGTACTTC.